This T cell receptor (beta chain) was recorded in a study of T cell responses to AZD1222 COVID-19 vaccine. The study's findings and limits: A rise in Spike-specific TCR breadth and depth followed two AZD1222 doses. Unmutated regions of variants are reportedly targeted by nearly half of spike-specific TCRs. Females outnumbered males among donors, who were mostly white British; clonal diversity was possibly underestimated. The study identified only six AZD1222 recipients as seropositive at baseline.

A note on this clone: The antigen remains undetermined.

TCRdb's table, derived via immunoSEQ multiplex PCR, lists solely in-frame clones and lacks some. The sample holds about 120,000 clones, 75% to 90% seen once. Germline V gene sequence: CDR1 KGHDR, CDR2 SFDVKD. CDR3 length equals 16 residues. V was cut by 12 bases and J by 2 bases, with 24 bases left in between. The rearrangement joins TRBV24-1 to TRBJ1-2, with a possible D match to TRBD1 (5 bases). The sequencing here drew on peripheral blood, taken on day 0 of AZD1222 vaccination. This sequence was found in an adult in good health. CDR3 residues: CAPSGRSDTENYGYTF. DNA for the CDR3: TGTGCCCCAAGTGGTCGTTCGGACACGGAGAACTATGGCTACACCTTC.